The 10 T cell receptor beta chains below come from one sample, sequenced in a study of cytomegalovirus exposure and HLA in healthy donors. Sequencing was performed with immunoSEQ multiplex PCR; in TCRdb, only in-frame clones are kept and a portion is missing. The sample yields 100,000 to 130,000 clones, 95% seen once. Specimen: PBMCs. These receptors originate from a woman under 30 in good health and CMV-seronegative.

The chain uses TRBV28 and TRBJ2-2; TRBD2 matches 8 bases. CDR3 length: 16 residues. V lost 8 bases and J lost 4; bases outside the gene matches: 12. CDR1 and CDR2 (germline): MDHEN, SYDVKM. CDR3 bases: TGTGCCAGCTTGGCGGGGGGACGCGGGGCCACCGGGGAGCTGTTTTTT. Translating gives CASLAGGRGATGELFF.

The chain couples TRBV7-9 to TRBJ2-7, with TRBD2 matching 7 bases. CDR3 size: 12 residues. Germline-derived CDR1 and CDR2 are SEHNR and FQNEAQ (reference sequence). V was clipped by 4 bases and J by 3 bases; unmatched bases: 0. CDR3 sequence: CASSSSGYEQYF. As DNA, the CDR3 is TGTGCCAGCAGCTCTAGCGGCTACGAGCAGTACTTC.

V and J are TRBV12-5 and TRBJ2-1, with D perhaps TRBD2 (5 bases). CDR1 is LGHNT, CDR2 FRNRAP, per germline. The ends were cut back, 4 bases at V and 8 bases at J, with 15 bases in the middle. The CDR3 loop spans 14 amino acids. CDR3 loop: CASGSGDRADEQFF. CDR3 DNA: TGTGCTAGTGGTTCCGGGGATAGGGCCGATGAGCAGTTCTTC.

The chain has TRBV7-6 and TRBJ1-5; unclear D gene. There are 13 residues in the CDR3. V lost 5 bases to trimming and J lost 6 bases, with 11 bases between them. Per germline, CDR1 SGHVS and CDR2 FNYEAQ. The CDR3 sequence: CASSVNPTQPQHF. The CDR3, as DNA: TGTGCCAGCAGCGTCAATCCTACTCAGCCCCAGCATTTT.

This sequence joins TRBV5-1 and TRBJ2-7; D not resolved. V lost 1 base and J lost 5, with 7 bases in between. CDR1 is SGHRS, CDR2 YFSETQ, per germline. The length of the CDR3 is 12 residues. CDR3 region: CASSLTIHEQYF. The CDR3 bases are TGCGCCAGCAGCTTGACTATCCACGAGCAGTACTTC.

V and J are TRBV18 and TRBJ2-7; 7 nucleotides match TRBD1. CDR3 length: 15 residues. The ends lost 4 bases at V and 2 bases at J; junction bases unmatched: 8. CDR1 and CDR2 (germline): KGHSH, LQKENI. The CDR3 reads CASSQSRDRAYEQYF. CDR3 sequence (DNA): TGTGCCAGCTCACAAAGCCGGGACAGAGCCTACGAGCAGTACTTC.

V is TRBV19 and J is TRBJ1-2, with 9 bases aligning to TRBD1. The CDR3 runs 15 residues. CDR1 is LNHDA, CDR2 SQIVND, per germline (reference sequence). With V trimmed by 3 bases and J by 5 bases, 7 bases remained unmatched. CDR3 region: CASSIQDRGGYGYTF. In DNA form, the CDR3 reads TGTGCCAGTAGTATCCAGGACAGGGGCGGGTATGGCTACACCTTC.

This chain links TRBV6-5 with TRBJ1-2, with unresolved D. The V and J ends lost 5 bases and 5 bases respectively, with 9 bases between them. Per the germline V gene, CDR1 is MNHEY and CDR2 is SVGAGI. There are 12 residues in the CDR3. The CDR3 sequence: CASSNAGYGYTF. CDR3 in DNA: TGTGCCAGCAGTAACGCAGGATATGGCTACACCTTC.

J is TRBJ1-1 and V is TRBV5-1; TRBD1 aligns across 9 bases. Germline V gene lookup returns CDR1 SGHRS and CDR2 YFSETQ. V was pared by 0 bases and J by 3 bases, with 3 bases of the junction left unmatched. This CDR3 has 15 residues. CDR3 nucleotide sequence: TGCGCCAGCAGCTTGGGGAGGACAGGGGACACTGAAGCTTTCTTT. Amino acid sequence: CASSLGRTGDTEAFF.

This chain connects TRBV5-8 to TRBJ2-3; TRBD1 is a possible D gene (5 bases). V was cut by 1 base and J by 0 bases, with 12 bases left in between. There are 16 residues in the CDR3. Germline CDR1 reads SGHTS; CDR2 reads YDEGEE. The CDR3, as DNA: TGTGCCAGCAGCTTGAGATGGGGCTATAGCACAGATACGCAGTATTTT. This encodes CASSLRWGYSTDTQYF.